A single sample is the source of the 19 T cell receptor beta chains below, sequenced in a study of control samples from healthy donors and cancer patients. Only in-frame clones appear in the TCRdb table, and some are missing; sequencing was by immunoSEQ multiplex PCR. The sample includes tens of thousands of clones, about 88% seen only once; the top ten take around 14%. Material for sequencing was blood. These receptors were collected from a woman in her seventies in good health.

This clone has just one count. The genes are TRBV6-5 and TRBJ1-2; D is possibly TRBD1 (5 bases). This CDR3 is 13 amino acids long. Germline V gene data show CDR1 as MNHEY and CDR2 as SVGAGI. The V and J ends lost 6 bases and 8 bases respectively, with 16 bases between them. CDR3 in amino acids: CASRGPLGGGYTF. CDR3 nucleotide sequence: TGTGCCAGCAGGGGACCGCTGGGGGGGGGCTACACCTTC.

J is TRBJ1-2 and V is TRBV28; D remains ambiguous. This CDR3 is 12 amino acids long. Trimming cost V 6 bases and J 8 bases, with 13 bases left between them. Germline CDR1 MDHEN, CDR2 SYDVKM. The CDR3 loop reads CASSIAALGYTF. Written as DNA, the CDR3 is TGTGCCAGCAGCATCGCGGCATTAGGCTACACCTTC.

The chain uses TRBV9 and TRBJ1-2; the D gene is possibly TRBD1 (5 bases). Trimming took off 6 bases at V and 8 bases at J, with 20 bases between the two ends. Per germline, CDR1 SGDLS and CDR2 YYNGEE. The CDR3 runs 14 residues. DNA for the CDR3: TGTGCCAGCACCCTCGTAGAGGGGACCAGAGGCTACACCTTC. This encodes CASTLVEGTRGYTF.

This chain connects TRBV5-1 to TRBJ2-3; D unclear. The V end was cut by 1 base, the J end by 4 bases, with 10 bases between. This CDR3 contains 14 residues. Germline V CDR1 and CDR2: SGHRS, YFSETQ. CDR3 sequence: CASSLSGRPDTQYF. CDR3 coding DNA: TGCGCCAGCAGCTTGTCAGGCCGGCCAGATACGCAGTATTTT.

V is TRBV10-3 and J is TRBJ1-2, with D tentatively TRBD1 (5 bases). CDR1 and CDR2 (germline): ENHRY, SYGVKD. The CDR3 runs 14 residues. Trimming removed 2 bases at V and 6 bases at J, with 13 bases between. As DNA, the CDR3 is TGTGCCATCAGTGAGGGGAGGGCAGGGAATGGCTACACCTTC. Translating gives CAISEGRAGNGYTF.

CDR3 coding DNA: TGTGCCAGCAGCTTGGACAGGGCCAGATTAATCACTGAAGCTTTCTTT. Protein: CASSLDRARLITEAFF. J is TRBJ1-1 and V is TRBV5-6; D may be TRBD1 (6 bases). CDR1 and CDR2 from the germline V gene are SGHDT and YYEEEE. V lost 0 bases and J 4 bases, leaving 16 bases between the germline ends. This CDR3 has 16 amino acids.

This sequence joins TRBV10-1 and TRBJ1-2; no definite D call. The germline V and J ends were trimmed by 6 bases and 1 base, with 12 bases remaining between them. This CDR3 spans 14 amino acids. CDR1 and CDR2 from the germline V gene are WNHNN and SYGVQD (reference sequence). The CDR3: CASRMPGNNYGYTF. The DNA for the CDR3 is TGCGCCAGCAGGATGCCTGGGAATAACTATGGCTACACCTTC.

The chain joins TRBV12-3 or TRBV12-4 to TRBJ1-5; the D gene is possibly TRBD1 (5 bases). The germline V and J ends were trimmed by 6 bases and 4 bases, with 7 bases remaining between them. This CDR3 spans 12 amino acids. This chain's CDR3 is CASSAGNQPQHF. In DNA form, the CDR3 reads TGTGCCAGCAGCGCAGGGAATCAGCCCCAGCATTTT.

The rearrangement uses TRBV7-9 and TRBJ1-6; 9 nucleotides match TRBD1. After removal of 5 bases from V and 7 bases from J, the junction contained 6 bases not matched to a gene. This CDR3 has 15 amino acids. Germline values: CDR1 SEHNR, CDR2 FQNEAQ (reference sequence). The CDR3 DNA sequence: TGTGCCAGCAGCCCACAGGGGGCACGAAATTCACCCCTCCACTTT. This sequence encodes CASSPQGARNSPLHF. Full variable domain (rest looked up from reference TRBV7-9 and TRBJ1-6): DTGVSQNPRHKITKRGQNVTFRCDPISEHNRLYWYRQTLGQGPEFLTYFQNEAQLEKSRLLSDRFSAERPKGSFSTLEIQRTEQGDSAMYLCASSPQGARNSPLHFGNGTRLTVT.

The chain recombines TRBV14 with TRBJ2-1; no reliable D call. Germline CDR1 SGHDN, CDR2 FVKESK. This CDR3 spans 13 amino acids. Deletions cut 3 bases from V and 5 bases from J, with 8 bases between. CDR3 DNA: TGTGCCAGCAGCCAGGGCGCGAACAATGAGCAGTTCTTC. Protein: CASSQGANNEQFF.

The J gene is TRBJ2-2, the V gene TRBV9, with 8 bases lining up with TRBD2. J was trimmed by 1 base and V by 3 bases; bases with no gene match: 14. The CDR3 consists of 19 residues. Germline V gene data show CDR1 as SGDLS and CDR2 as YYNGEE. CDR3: CASSGGPGGDLWNTGELFF. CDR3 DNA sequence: TGTGCCAGCAGCGGAGGCCCGGGGGGGGATTTATGGAACACCGGGGAGCTGTTTTTT.

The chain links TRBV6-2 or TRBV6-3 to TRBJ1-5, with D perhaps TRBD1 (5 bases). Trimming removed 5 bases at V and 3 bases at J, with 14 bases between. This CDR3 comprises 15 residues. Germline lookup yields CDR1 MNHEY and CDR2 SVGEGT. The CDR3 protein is CASSRGKWPNQPQHF. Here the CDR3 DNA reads TGTGCCAGCAGTCGGGGGAAGTGGCCCAATCAGCCCCAGCATTTT.

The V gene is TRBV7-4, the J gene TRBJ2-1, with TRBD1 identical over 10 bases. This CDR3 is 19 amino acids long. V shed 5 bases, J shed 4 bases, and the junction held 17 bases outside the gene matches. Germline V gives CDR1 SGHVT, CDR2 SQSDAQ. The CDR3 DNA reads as TGTGCCAGCAGCCTTGGGACAGGGGATAAGGTCGGTAAATACAATGAGCAGTTCTTC. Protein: CASSLGTGDKVGKYNEQFF.

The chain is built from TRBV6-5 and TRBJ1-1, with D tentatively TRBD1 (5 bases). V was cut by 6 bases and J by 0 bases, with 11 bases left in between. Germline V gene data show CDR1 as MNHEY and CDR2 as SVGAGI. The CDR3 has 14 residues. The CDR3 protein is CASSQGGMNTEAFF. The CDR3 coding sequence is TGTGCCAGCAGCCAGGGCGGCATGAACACTGAAGCTTTCTTT.

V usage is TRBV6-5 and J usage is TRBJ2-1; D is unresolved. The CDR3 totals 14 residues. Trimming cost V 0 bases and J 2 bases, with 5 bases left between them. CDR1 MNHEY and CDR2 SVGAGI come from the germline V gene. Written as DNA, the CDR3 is TGTGCCAGCAGTTACTCCACAGCCTACAATGAGCAGTTCTTC. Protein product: CASSYSTAYNEQFF.

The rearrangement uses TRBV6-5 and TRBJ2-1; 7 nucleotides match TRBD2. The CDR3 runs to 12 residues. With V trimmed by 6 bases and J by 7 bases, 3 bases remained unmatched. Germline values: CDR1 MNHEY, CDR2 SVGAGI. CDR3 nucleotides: TGTGCCAGCAGGCGGGGGTCTAATGAGCAGTTCTTC. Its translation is CASRRGSNEQFF.

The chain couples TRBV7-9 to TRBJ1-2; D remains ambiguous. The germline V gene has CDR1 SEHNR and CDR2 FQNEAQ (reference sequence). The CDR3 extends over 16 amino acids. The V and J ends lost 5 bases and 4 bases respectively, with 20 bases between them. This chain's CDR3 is CASSPEIPATLYGYTF. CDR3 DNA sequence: TGTGCCAGCAGCCCAGAGATTCCGGCCACCCTCTATGGCTACACCTTC.

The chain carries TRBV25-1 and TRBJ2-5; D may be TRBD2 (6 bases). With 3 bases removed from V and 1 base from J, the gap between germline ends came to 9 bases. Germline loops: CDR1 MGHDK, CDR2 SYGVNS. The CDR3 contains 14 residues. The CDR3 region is CASSEGRFQETQYF. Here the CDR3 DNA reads TGTGCCAGCAGTGAGGGGAGGTTCCAAGAGACCCAGTACTTC.

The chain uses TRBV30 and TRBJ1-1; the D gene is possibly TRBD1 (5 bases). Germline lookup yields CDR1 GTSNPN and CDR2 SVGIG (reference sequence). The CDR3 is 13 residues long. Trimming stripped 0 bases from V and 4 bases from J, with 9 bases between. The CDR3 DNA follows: TGTGCCTGGAGTGTACAAGGGGCCACTGAAGCTTTCTTT. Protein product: CAWSVQGATEAFF.